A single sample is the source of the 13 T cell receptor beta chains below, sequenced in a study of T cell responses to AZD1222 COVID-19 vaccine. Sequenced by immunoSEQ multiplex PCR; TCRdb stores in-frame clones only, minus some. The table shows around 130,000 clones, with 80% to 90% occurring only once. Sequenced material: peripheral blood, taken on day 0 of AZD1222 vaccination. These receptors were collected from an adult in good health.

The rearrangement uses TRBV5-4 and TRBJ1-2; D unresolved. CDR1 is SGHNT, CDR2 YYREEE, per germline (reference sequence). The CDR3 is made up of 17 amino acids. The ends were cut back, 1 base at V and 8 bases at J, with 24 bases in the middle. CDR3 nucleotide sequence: TGTGCCAGCAGCTTGACCATTGGATCTGGGGAATACTTGGGCTACACCTTC. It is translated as CASSLTIGSGEYLGYTF.

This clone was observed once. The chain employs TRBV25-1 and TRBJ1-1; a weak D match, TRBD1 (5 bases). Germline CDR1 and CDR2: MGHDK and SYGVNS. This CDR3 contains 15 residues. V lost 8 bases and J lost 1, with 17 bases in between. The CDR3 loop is CASGPSRARNTEAFF. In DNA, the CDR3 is TGTGCCAGCGGACCTAGCAGGGCGAGGAACACTGAAGCTTTCTTT.

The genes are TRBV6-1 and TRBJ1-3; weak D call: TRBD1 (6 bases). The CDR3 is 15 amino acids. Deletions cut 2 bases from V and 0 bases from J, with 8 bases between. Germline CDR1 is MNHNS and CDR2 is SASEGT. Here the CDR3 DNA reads TGTGCCAGCAGTGAAACACAGGGCTCTGGAAACACCATATATTTT. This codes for CASSETQGSGNTIYF.

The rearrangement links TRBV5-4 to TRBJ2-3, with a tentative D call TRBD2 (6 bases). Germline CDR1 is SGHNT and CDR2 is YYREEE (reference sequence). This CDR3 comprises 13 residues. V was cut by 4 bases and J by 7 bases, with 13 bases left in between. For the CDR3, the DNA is TGTGCCAGCAGCCCCGCGGGATTCAATACGCAGTATTTT. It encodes CASSPAGFNTQYF.

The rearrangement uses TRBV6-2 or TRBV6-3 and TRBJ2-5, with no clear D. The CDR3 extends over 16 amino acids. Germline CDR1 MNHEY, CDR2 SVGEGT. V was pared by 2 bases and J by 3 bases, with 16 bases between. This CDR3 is CASSYTVGARKETQYF. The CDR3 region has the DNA TGTGCCAGCAGTTACACCGTTGGTGCGCGAAAAGAGACCCAGTACTTC.

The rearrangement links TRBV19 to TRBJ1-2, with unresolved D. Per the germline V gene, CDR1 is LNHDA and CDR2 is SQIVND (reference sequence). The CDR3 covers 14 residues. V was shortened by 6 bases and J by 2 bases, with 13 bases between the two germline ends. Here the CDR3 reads CASRGWGNNYGYTF. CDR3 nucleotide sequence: TGTGCCAGTAGGGGATGGGGAAACAACTATGGCTACACCTTC. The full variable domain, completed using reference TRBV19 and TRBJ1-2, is DGGITQSPKYLFRKEGQNVTLSCEQNLNHDAMYWYRQDPGQGLRLIYYSQIVNDFQKGDIAEGYSVSREKKESFPLTVTSAQKNPTAFYLCASRGWGNNYGYTFGSGTRLTVV.

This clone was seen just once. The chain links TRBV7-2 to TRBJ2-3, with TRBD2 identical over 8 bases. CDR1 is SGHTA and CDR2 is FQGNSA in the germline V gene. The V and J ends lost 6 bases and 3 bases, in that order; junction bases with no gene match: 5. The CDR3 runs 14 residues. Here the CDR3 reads CASRFGLATDTQYF. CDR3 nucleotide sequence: TGTGCCAGCAGGTTCGGACTAGCAACAGATACGCAGTATTTT.

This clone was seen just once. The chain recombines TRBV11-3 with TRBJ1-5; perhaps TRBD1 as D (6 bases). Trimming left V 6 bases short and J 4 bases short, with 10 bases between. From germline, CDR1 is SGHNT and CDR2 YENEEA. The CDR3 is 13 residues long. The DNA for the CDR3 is TGTGCCAGCAGTCAGGGGCCTAATCAGCCCCAGCATTTT. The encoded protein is CASSQGPNQPQHF.

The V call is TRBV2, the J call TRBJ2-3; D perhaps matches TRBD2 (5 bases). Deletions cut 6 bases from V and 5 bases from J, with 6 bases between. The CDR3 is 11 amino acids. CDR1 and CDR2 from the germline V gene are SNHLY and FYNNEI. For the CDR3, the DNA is TGTGCCAGCAGACGGGGAGATACGCAGTATTTT. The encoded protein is CASRRGDTQYF.

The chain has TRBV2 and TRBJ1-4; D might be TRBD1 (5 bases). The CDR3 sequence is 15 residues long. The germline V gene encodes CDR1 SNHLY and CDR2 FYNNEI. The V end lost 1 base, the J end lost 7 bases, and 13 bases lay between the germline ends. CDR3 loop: CASSEGRVRGEKLFF. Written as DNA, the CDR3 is TGTGCCAGCAGTGAAGGCAGGGTCCGGGGTGAAAAACTGTTTTTT.

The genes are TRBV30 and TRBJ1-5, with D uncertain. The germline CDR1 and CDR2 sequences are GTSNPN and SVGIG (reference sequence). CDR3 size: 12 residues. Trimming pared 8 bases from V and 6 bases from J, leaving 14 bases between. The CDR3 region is CATDGSGQPQHF. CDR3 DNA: TGTGCCACGGACGGGTCAGGTCAGCCCCAGCATTTT.

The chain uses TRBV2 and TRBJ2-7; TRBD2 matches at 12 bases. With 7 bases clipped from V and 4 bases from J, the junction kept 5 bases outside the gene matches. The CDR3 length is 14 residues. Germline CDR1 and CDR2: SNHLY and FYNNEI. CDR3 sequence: CASITSGRRYEQYF. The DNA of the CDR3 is TGTGCCAGCATAACTAGCGGGAGGAGATACGAGCAGTACTTC.

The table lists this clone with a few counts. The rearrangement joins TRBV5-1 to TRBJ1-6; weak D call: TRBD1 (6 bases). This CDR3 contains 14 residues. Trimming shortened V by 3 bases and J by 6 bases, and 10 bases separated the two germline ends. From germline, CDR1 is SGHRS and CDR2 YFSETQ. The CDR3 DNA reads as TGCGCCAGCAGCTGGGGGGCACCTAATTCACCCCTCCACTTT. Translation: CASSWGAPNSPLHF.